This T cell receptor (beta chain) was sequenced in a study of beta chain features in type 1 diabetes. From germline, CDR1 is SNHLY and CDR2 FYNNEI. This CDR3 is built from 15 residues. V shed 7 bases and J 7 bases; nucleotides not matched to a gene: 7. Note on this clone: Its antigen is unidentified.

Donors underwent one heparinised blood draw, about 120 mL on average. Purity (above 95%) was reached by all sorted populations. Findings and limits, study-wide: Naive, central memory and Treg TCRB repertoires appeared more alike in patients than in healthy donors. Since sequencing was performed on cDNA, cells with high TCR expression could be over-represented. Within each of all four CD4+ subsets, Type 1 diabetes patients had TCRB CDR3s that were moderately but significantly shorter.

Reverse transcription of all isolated RNA meant that expressed TCRB transcripts were sequenced. TCRdb's copy holds only in-frame clones and misses some; the assay was immunoSEQ multiplex PCR. Of 600,000 to 750,000 clones listed, under 15% are singletons. The sequencing input was naive CD4+ T cells from blood. The receptor was isolated from a man aged 25-45 years with type 1 diabetes. V is TRBV2 and J is TRBJ1-6, with 10 bases fitting TRBD1. For the CDR3, the DNA is TGTGCCAGCACGGGACAGGGGTCGATAAATTCACCCCTCCACTTT. Protein sequence: CASTGQGSINSPLHF. The whole variable domain, filled in from reference TRBV2 and TRBJ1-6, reads EPEVTQTPSHQVTQMGQEVILRCVPISNHLYFYWYRQILGQKVEFLVSFYNNEISEKSEIFDDQFSVERPDGSNFTLKIRSTKLEDSAMYFCASTGQGSINSPLHFGNGTRLTVT.